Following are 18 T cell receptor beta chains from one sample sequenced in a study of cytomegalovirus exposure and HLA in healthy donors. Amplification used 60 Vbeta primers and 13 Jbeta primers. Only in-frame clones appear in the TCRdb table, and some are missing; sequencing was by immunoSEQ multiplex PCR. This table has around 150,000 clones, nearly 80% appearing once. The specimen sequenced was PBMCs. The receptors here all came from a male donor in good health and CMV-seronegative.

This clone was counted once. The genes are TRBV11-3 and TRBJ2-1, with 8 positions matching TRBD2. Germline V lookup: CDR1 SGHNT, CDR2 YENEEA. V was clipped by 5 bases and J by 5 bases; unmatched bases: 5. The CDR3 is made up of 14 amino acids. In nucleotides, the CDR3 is TGTGCCAGCAGCCCGGGGGGGTTCGACAATGAGCAGTTCTTC. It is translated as CASSPGGFDNEQFF.

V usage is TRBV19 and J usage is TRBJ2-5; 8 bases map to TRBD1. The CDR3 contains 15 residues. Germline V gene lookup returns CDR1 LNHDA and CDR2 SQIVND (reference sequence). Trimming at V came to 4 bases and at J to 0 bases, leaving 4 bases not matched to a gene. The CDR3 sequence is CASSNRGSYQETQYF. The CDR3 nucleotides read TGTGCCAGTAGTAACAGGGGGTCGTACCAAGAGACCCAGTACTTC.

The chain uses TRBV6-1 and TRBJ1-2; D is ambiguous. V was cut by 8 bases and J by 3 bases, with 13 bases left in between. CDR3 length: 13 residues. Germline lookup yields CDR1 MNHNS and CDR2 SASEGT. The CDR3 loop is CASEISNDYGYTF. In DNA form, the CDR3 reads TGTGCCAGCGAGATTAGCAATGACTATGGCTACACCTTC.

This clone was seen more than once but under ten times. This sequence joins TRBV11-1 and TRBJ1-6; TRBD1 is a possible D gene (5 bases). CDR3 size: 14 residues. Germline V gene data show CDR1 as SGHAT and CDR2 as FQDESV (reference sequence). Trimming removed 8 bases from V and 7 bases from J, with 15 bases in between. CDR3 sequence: CASRGGRLNSPLHF. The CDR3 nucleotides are TGTGCCAGCCGGGGGGGGAGATTAAATTCACCCCTCCACTTT.

CDR3 in amino acids: CASSPLSGQGKTQYF. The CDR3 DNA follows: TGTGCCAGCAGCCCGCTATCGGGACAGGGGAAGACCCAGTACTTC. This chain links TRBV5-5 with TRBJ2-5; TRBD1 matches 10 bases. CDR3 length equals 15 residues. Trimming took 4 bases from V and 6 from J; bases not matched to a gene: 9. The V gene's germline CDR1 is SGHKS and CDR2 YYEKEE (reference sequence).

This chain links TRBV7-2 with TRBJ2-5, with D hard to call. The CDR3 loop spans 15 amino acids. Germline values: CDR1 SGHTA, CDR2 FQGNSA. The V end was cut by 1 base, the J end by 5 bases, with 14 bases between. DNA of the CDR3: TGTGCCAGCAGCTTAGTGGCAGCCTCCGGGGAGACCCAGTACTTC. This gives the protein CASSLVAASGETQYF.

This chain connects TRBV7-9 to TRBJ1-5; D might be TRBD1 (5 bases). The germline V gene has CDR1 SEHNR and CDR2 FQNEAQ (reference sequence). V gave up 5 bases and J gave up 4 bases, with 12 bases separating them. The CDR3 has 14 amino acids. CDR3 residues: CASSQRGGNQPQHF. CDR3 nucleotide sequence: TGTGCCAGCAGCCAGCGGGGGGGTAATCAGCCCCAGCATTTT.

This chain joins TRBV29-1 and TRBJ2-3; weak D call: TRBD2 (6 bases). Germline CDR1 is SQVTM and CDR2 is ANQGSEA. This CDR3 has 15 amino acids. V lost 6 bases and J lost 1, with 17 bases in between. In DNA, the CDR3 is TGCAGCGTATCCGACTGGGGGGATCGCACAGATACGCAGTATTTT. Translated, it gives CSVSDWGDRTDTQYF.

This CDR3 reads CAGRHRPNSPLHF. The DNA of the CDR3 is TGTGCCGGACGGCACAGGCCGAATTCACCCCTCCACTTT. V usage is TRBV30 and J usage is TRBJ1-6, with D possibly TRBD1 on 5 matching bases. CDR1 is GTSNPN and CDR2 is SVGIG in the germline V gene (reference sequence). The CDR3 consists of 13 residues. The V gene lost 8 bases and the J gene lost 7 bases, with 15 bases spanning the gap.

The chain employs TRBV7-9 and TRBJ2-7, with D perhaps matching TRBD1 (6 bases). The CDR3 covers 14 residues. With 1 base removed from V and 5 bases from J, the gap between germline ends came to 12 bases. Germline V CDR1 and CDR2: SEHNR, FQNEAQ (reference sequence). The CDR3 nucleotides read TGTGCCAGCAGCTTAGGCAGGGGCAGGGACGAGCAGTACTTC. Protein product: CASSLGRGRDEQYF.

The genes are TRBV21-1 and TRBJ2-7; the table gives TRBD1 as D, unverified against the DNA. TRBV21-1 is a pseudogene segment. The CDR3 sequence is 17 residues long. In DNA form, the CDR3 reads TGTGCCAGCAGCCGAGAAGTGGCCGGGACAGGGTGCAACGAGCAGTACTTC. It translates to CASSREVAGTGCNEQYF.

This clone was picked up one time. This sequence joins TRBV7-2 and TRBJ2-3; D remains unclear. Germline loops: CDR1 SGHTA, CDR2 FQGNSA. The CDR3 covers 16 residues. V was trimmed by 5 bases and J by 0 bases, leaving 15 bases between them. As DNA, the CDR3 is TGTGCCAGCAGCGCCGTACAGATTTCTAGCACAGATACGCAGTATTTT. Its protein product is CASSAVQISSTDTQYF. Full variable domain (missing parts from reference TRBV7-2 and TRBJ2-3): GAGVSQSPSNKVTEKGKDVELRCDPISGHTALYWYRQSLGQGLEFLIYFQGNSAPDKSGLPSDRFSAERTGGSVSTLTIQRTQQEDSAVYLCASSAVQISSTDTQYFGPGTRLTVL.

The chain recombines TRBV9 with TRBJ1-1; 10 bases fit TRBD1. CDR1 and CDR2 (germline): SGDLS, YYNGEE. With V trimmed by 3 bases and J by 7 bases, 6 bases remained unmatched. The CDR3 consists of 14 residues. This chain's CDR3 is CASSATGGMIEAFF. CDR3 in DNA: TGTGCCAGCAGCGCGACAGGGGGCATGATTGAAGCTTTCTTT.

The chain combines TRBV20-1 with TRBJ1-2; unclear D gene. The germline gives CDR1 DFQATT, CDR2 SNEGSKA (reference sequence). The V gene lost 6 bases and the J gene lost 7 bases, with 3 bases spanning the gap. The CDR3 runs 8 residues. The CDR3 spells CSASGYTF. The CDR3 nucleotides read TGCAGTGCGAGTGGCTACACCTTC.

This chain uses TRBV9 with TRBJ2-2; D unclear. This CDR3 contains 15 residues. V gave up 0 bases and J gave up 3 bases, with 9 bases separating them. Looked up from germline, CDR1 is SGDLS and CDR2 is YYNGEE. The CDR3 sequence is CASSVAGFDTGELFF. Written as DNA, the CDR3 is TGTGCCAGCAGCGTAGCAGGATTTGACACCGGGGAGCTGTTTTTT.

The CDR3 DNA sequence: TGTGCCAGCAGCGTCGACAGGTATTCCTACGAGCAGTACTTC. It codes for CASSVDRYSYEQYF. The chain combines TRBV6-5 with TRBJ2-7, with a weak D call TRBD1 (6 bases). Germline assignment: CDR1 MNHEY and CDR2 SVGAGI. The length of the CDR3 is 14 residues. V lost 6 bases to trimming and J lost 1 base, with 13 bases between them.

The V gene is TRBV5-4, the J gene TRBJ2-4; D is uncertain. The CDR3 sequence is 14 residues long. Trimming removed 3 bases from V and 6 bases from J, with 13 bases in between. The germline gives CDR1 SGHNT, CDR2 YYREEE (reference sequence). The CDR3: CASSSSYVLNIQYF. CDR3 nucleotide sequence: TGTGCCAGCAGCTCGAGCTATGTGCTAAACATTCAGTACTTC.

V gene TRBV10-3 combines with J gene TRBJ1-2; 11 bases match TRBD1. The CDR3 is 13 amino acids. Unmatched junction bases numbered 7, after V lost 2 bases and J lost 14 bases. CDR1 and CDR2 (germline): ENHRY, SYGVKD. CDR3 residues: CAISEGQGALKTF. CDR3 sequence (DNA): TGTGCCATCAGTGAGGGACAGGGGGCCCTCAAAACCTTC.